The T cell receptor (beta chain) under discussion was sequenced for a study of T-cell reconstitution after alpha-beta-depleted transplantation in children. This clonotype occurred many times. Unique molecular identifiers were incorporated during preparation of the TCRbeta library. TCRdb re-derived calls from the PCR reads in MiXCR, one entry per CDR3 protein. The data show some 300,000 distinct CDR3 sequences, about a tenth seen once. The junction had 4 bases not matched to a gene; V was cut back by 5 bases and J by 5 bases. Germline assignment: CDR1 MGHRA and CDR2 YSYEKL. The CDR3 has 14 residues. This clonotype originated in a human donor who donated a stem cell graft to a child with acute lymphoblastic leukemia. The V gene is TRBV4-1, the J gene TRBJ2-1; TRBD2 matches at 9 bases. This sample comprised PBMCs from the stem cell graft donor, obtained from the stem cell graft. The CDR3 DNA follows: TGCGCCAGCAGCTTCCGGACTAGCGACAATGAGCAGTTCTTC. Translating gives CASSFRTSDNEQFF.